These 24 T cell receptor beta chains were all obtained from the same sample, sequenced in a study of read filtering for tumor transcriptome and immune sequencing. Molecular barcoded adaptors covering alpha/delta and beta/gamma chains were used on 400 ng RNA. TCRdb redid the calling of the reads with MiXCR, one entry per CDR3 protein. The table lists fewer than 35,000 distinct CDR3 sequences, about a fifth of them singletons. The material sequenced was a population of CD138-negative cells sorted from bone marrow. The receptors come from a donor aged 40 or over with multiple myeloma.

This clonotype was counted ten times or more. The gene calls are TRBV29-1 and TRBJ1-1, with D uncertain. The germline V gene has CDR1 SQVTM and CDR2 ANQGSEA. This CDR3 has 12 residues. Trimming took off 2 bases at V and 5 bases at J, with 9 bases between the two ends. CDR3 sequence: CSVEMRETEAFF. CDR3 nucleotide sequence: TGCAGCGTTGAAATGCGAGAAACTGAAGCTTTCTTT. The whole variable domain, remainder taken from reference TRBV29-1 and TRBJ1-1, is SAVISQKPSRDICQRGTSLTIQCQVDSQVTMMFWYRQQPGQSLTLIATANQGSEATYESGFVIDKFPISRPNLTFSTLTVSNMSPEDSSIYLCSVEMRETEAFFGQGTRLTVV.

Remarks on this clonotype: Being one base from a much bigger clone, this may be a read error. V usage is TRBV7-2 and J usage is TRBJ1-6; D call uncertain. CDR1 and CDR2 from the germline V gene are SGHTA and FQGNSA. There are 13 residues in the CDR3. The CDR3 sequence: CASSRAANSPPHF. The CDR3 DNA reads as TGTGCCAGCAGCAGGGCTGCAAATTCACCCCCCCACTTT.

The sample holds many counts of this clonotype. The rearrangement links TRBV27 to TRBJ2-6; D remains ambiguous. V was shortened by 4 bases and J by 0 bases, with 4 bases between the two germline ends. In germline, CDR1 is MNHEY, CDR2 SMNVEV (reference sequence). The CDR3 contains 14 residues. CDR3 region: CASSSVSGANVLTF. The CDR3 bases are TGTGCCAGCAGTTCAGTCTCTGGGGCCAACGTCCTGACTTTC. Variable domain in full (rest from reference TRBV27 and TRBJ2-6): EAQVTQNPRYLITVTGKKLTVTCSQNMNHEYMSWYRQDPGLGLRQIYYSMNVEVTDKGDVPEGYKVSRKEKRNFPLILESPSPNQTSLYFCASSSVSGANVLTFGAGSRLTVL.

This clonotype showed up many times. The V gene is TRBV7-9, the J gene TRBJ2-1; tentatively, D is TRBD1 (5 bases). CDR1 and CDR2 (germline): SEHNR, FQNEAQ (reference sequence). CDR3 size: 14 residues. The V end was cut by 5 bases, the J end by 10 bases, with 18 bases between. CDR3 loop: CASSPPGAVHEQFF. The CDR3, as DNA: TGTGCCAGCAGCCCCCCTGGGGCAGTCCACGAGCAGTTCTTC.

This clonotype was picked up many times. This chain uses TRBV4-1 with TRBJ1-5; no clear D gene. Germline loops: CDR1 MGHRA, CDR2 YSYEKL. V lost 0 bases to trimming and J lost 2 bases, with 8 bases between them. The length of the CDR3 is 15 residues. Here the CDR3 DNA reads TGCGCCAGCAGCCAAGAGAACATCCGCAATCAGCCCCAGCATTTT. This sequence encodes CASSQENIRNQPQHF.

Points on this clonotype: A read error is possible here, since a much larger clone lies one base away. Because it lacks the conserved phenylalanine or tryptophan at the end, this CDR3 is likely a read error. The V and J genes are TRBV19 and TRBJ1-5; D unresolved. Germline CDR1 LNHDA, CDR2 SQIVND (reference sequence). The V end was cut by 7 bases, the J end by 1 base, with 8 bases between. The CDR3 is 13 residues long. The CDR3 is CASTDGSNQPQHS. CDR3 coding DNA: TGTGCCAGTACCGACGGGAGCAATCAGCCCCAGCATTCT.

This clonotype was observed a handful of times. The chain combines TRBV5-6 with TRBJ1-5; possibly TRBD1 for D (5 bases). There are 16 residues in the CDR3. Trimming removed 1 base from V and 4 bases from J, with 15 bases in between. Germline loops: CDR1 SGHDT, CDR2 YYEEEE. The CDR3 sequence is CASSLWRQLVNQPQHF. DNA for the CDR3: TGTGCCAGCAGCTTGTGGCGACAGTTGGTTAATCAGCCCCAGCATTTT.

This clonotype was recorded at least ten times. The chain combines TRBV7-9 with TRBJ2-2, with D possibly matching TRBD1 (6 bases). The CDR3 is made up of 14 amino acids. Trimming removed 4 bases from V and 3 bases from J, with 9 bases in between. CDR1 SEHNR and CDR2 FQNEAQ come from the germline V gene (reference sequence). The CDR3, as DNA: TGTGCCAGCAGCTACAGGGATTACACCGGGGAGCTGTTTTTT. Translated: CASSYRDYTGELFF.

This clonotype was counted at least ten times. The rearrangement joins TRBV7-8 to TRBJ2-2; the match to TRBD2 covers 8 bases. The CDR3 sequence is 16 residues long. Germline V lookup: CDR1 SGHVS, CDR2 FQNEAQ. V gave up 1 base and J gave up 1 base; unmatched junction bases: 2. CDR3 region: CASSLGLAGNTGELFF. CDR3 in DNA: TGTGCCAGCAGCTTAGGTCTAGCGGGGAACACCGGGGAGCTGTTTTTT.

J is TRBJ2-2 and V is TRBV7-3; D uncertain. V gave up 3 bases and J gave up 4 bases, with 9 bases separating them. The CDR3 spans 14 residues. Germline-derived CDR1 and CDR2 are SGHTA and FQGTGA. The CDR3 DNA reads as TGTGCCAGCAGCTTTCGGCTAGGCACCGGGGAGCTGTTTTTT. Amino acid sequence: CASSFRLGTGELFF.

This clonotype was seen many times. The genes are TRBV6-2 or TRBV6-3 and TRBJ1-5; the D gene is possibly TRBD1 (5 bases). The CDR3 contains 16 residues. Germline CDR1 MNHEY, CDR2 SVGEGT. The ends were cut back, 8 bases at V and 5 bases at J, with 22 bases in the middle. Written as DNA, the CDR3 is TGTGCCAGCCCTCCTACGTTCCCAGGGCGAGATCAGCCCCAGCATTTT. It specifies CASPPTFPGRDQPQHF.

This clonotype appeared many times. DNA for the CDR3: TGTGCCAGCACCGACTCCGAAGGGGCGAGGGTGAACACTGAAGCTTTCTTT. It translates to CASTDSEGARVNTEAFF. The chain combines TRBV28 with TRBJ1-1, with a tentative D call TRBD1 (5 bases). This CDR3 has 17 amino acids. Looked up from germline, CDR1 is MDHEN and CDR2 is SYDVKM. V was cut by 7 bases and J by 0 bases, with 21 bases left in between.

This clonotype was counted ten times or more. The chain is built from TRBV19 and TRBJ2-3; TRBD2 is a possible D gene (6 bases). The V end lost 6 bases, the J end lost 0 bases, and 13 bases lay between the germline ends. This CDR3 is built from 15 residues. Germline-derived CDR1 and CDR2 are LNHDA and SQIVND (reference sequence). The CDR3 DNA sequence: TGTGCCAGTAGGAGGAGGGGTAGAAGCACAGATACGCAGTATTTT. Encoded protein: CASRRRGRSTDTQYF.

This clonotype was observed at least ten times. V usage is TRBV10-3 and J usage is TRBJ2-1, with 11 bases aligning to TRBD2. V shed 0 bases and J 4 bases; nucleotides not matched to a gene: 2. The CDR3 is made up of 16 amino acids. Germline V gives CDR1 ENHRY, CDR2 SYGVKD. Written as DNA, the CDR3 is TGTGCCATCAGTGAGTCGACTAGCGGGGCTTACAATGAGCAGTTCTTC. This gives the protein CAISESTSGAYNEQFF.

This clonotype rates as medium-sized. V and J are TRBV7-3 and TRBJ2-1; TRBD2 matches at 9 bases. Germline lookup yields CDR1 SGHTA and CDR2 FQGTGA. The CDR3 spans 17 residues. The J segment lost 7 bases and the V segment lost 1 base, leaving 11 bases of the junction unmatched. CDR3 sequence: CASSLSGIAGVENEQFF. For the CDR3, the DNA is TGTGCCAGCAGCTTAAGTGGAATAGCGGGGGTGGAAAATGAGCAGTTCTTC. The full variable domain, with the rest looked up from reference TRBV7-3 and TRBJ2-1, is GAGVSQTPSNKVTEKGKYVELRCDPISGHTALYWYRQSLGQGPEFLIYFQGTGAADDSGLPNDRFFAVRPEGSVSTLKIQRTERGDSAVYLCASSLSGIAGVENEQFFGPGTRLTVL.

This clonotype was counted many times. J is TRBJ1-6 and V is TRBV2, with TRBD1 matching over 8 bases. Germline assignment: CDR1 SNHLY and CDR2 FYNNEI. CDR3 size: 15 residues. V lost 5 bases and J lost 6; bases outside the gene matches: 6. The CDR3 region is CASSFDRGINSPLHF. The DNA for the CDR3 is TGTGCCAGCAGTTTCGACAGGGGCATTAATTCACCCCTCCACTTT.

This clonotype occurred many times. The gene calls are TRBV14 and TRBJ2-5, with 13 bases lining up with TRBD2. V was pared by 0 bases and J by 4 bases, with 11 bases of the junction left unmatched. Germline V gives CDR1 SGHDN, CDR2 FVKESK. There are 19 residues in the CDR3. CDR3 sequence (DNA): TGTGCCAGCAGCCAAGATCTTAGGACTAGCGGGAGACGCCGAGAGACCCAGTACTTC. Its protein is CASSQDLRTSGRRRETQYF.

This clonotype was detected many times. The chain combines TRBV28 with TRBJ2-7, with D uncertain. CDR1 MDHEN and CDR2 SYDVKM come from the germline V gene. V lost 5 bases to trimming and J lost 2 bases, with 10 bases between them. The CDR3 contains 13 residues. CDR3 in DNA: TGTGCCAGCAGTGTTTCAGTAGCCTACGAGCAGTACTTC. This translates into CASSVSVAYEQYF.

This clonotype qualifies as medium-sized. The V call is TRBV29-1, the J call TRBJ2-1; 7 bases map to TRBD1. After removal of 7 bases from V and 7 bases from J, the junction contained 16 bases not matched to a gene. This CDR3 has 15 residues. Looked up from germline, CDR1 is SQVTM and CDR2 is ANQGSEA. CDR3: CSAKTGSGPRNEQFF. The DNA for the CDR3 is TGCAGCGCCAAGACAGGGTCAGGGCCCAGGAATGAGCAGTTCTTC.

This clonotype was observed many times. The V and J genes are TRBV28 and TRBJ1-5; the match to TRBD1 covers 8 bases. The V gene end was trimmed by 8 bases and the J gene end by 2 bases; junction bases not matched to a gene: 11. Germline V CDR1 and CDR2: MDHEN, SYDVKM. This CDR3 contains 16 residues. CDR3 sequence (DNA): TGTGCCAGCCGACGCCCGACAGGGGTCCGCAATCAGCCCCAGCATTTT. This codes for CASRRPTGVRNQPQHF.

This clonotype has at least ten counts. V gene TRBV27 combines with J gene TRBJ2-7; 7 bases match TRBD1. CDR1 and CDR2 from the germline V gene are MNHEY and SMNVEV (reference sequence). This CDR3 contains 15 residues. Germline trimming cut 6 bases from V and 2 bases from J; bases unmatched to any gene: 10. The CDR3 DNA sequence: TGTGCCAGCAGCCGGGGACAGCTGTTTACCTACGAGCAGTACTTC. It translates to CASSRGQLFTYEQYF.

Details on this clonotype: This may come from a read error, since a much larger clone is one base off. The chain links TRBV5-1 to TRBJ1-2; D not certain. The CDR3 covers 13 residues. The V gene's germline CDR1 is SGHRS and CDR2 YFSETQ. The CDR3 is CASSFDSNYDYTF. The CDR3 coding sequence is TGCGCCAGCAGTTTTGATTCTAACTATGACTACACCTTC.

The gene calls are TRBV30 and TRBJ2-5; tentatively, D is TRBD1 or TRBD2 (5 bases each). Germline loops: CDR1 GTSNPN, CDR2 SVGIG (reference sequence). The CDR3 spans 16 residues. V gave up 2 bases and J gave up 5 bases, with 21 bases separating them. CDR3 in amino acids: CAWSYPGTRVRETQYF. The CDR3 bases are TGTGCCTGGAGTTACCCAGGGACCCGAGTTCGGGAGACCCAGTACTTC.

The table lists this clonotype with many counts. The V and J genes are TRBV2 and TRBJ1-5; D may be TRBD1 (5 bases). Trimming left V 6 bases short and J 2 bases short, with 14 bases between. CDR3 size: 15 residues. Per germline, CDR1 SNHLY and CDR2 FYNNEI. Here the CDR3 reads CASSPDSLGNQPQHF. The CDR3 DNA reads TGTGCCAGCAGCCCCGACAGTTTGGGCAATCAGCCCCAGCATTTT.